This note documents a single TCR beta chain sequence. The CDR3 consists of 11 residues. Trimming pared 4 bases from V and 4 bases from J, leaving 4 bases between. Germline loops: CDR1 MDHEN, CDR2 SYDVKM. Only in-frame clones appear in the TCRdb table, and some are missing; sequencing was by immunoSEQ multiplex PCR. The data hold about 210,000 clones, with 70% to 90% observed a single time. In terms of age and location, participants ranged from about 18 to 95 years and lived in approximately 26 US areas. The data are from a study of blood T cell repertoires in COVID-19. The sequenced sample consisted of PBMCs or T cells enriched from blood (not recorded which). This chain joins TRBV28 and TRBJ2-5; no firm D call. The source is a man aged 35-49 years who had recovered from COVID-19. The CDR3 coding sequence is TGTGCCAGCAGTTCCTTAGAGACCCAGTACTTC. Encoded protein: CASSSLETQYF.